This TCR beta chain is drawn from a study of Ad26.COV2.S vaccination and SARS-CoV-2 variants. Across the study: Once, or twice with 56 days between doses, Ad26.COV2.S was given intramuscularly. Study-wide results and caveats: Substantial response breadth was reportedly seen for spike-specific CD8+ and CD4+ T cells after vaccination. Placebo and vaccine recipients had non-spike TCR breadth that was similar.

Clones were sequenced by immunoSEQ multiplex PCR, and TCRdb holds only the in-frame ones, with some missing. The sample carries about half a million clones, nearly 90% recorded once. Notes on this clone: Antigen unknown.

V was clipped by 0 bases and J by 0 bases, with 9 bases between them. Germline V gives CDR1 LGHNA, CDR2 YSLEER. The CDR3 spans 16 residues. The treatment is: 15 to 20 received Ad26.COV2.S at low or high dose, single or two shots; 5 received placebo; per-sample allocation not given. The study sampled participants on day 63 after the first vaccine or placebo injection. Participants' vaccine, an Ad26 vector, delivered Wuhan-strain SARS-CoV-2 spike. The TCR was taken from a person aged 18 to 65 who received the Ad26.COV2.S COVID-19 vaccine or a placebo. Sample: peripheral blood, taken in a trial of Ad26.COV2.S vaccine versus placebo. The rearrangement links TRBV4-3 to TRBJ1-3; D call uncertain. The CDR3 DNA reads TGCGCCAGCAGCCAAGAGGGCGGATCCTCTGGAAACACCATATATTTT. Its translation is CASSQEGGSSGNTIYF.